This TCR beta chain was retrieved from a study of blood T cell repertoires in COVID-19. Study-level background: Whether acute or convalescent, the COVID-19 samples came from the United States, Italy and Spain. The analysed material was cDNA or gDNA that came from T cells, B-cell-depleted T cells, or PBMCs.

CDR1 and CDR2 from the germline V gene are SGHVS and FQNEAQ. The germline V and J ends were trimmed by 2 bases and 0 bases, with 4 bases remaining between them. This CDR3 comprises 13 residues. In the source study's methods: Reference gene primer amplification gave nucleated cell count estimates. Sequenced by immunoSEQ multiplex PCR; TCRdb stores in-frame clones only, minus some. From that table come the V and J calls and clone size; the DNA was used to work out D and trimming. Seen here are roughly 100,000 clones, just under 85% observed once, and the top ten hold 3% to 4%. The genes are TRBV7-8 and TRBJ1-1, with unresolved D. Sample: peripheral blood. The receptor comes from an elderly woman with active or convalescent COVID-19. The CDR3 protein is CASSLQMNTEAFF. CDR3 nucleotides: TGTGCCAGCAGCTTACAGATGAACACTGAAGCTTTCTTT.